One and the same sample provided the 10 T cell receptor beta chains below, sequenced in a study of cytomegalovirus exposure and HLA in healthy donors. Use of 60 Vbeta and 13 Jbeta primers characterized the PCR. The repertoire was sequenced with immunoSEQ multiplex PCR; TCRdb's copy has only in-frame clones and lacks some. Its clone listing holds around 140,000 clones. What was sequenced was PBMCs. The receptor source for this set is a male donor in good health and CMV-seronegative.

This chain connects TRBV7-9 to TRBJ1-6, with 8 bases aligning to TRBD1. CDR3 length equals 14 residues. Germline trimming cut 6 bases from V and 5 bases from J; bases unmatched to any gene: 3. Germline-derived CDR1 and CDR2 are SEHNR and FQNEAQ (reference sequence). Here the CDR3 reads CASSLGQDNSPLHF. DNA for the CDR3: TGTGCCAGCAGTTTGGGACAGGATAATTCACCCCTCCACTTT.

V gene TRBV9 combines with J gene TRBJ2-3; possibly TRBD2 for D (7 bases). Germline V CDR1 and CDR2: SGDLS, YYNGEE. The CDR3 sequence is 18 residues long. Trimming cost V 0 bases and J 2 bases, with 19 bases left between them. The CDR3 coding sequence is TGTGCCAGCAGCGTAGGTGTCAGGCGGGGGCCCTACACAGATACGCAGTATTTT. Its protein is CASSVGVRRGPYTDTQYF.

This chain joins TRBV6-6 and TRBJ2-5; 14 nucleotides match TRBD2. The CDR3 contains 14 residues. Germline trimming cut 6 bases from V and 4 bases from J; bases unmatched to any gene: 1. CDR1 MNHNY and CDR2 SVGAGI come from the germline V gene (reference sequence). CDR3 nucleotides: TGTGCCAGCAGGGGGACTAGCGGGGGAGAGACCCAGTACTTC. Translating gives CASRGTSGGETQYF.

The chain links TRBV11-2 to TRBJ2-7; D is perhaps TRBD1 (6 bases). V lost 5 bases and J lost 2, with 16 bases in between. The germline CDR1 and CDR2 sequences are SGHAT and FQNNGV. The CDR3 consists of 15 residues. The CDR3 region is CASSPRGGWTYEQYF. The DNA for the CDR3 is TGTGCCAGCAGCCCCCGAGGGGGTTGGACCTACGAGCAGTACTTC.

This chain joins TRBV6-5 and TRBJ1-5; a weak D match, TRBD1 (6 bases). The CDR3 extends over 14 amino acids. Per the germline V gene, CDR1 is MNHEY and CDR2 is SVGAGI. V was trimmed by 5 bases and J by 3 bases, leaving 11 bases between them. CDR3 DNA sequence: TGTGCCAGCAGTGCGGACAGAAACAATCAGCCCCAGCATTTT. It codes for CASSADRNNQPQHF.

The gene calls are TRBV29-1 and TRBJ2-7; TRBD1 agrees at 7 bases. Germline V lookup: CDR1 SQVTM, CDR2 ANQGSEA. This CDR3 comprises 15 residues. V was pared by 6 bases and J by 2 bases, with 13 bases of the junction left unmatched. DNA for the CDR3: TGCAGCGTCGGCTCGGCCCAAGGGGGCACCTACGAGCAGTACTTC. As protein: CSVGSAQGGTYEQYF.

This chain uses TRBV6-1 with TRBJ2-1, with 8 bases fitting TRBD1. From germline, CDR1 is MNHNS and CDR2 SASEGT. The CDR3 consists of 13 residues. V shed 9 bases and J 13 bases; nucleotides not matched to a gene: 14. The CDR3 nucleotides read TGTGCCAGTACCAACGATCCAGGACAGGGCCAGTTCTTC. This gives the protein CASTNDPGQGQFF.

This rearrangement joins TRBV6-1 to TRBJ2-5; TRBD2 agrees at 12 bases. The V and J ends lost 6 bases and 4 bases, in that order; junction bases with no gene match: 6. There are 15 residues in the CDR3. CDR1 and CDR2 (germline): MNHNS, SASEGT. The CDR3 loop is CASRRLAGEIETQYF. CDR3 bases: TGTGCCAGCAGAAGACTAGCGGGAGAGATAGAGACCCAGTACTTC.

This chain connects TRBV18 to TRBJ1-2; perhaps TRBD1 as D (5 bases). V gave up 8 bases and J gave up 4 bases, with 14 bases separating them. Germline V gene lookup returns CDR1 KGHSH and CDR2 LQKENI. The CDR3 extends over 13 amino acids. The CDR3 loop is CASQGEGSYGYTF. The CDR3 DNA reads TGTGCCAGCCAAGGGGAGGGCTCCTATGGCTACACCTTC.

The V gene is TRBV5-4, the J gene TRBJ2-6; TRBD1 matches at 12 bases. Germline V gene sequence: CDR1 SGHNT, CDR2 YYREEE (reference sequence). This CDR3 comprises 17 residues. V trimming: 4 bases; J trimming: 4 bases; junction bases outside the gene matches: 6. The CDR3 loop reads CASSPGTGGAGANVLTF. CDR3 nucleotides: TGTGCCAGCAGCCCGGGGACAGGGGGCGCCGGGGCCAACGTCCTGACTTTC.